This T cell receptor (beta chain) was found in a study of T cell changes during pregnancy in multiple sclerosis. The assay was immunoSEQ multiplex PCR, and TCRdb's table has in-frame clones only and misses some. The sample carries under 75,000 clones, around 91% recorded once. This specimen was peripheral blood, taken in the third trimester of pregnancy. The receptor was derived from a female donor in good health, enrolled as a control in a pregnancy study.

CDR3 protein: CASSLNPPPGVTDTQYF. CDR3 sequence (DNA): TGTGCCAGCAGCTTAAATCCCCCCCCAGGGGTCACAGATACGCAGTATTTT. The chain combines TRBV7-3 with TRBJ2-3, with a weak D call TRBD1 (6 bases). The V gene's germline CDR1 is SGHTA and CDR2 FQGTGA. The CDR3 consists of 17 residues. Trimming pared 1 base from V and 2 bases from J, leaving 16 bases between.